A single sample gave rise to the 13 T cell receptor beta chains below, sequenced in a study of T cell responses to AZD1222 COVID-19 vaccine. Sequencing was performed with immunoSEQ multiplex PCR; in TCRdb, only in-frame clones are kept and a portion is missing. The data show some 81,000 clones, approximately 85% seen once. Sequencing was performed on peripheral blood, taken 28 days after the second AZD1222 dose. The receptors were gathered from an adult who received the AZD1222 COVID-19 vaccine.

The chain couples TRBV5-5 to TRBJ1-3; D remains unclear. Germline V CDR1 and CDR2: SGHKS, YYEKEE (reference sequence). With 0 bases removed from V and 3 bases from J, the gap between germline ends came to 7 bases. The CDR3 extends over 14 amino acids. CDR3 in amino acids: CASSLEAVGNTIYF. The CDR3 nucleotides are TGTGCCAGCAGCTTGGAGGCTGTTGGAAACACCATATATTTT.

The rearrangement uses TRBV30 and TRBJ2-1, with D perhaps matching TRBD1 (5 bases). CDR1 and CDR2 (germline): GTSNPN, SVGIG (reference sequence). V lost 0 bases to trimming and J lost 5 bases, with 8 bases between them. The CDR3 is 13 residues long. This CDR3 reads CAWSVGRDNEQFF. The CDR3 bases are TGTGCCTGGAGTGTGGGCAGGGACAATGAGCAGTTCTTC.

The V gene is TRBV28, the J gene TRBJ2-3, with TRBD2 identical over 7 bases. The V and J ends lost 6 bases and 3 bases, in that order; junction bases with no gene match: 9. The CDR3 consists of 15 residues. Germline V gives CDR1 MDHEN, CDR2 SYDVKM. Here the CDR3 reads CASRDHGRLTDTQYF. CDR3 DNA: TGTGCCAGCAGAGACCACGGGAGGCTGACAGATACGCAGTATTTT.

V is TRBV7-8 and J is TRBJ1-2; 7 bases match TRBD1. The CDR3 has 16 amino acids. The germline CDR1 and CDR2 sequences are SGHVS and FQNEAQ. V shed 5 bases and J 7 bases; nucleotides not matched to a gene: 16. CDR3 residues: CASSPRDRARGFGYTF. The DNA of the CDR3 is TGTGCCAGCAGCCCTCGCGACAGGGCCCGAGGGTTTGGCTACACCTTC.

V gene TRBV19 combines with J gene TRBJ2-7, with 8 bases aligning to TRBD1. CDR1 LNHDA and CDR2 SQIVND come from the germline V gene (reference sequence). There are 15 residues in the CDR3. After removal of 3 bases from V and 2 bases from J, the junction contained 6 bases not matched to a gene. As DNA, the CDR3 is TGTGCCAGTAGTATTAGTGGACAGGGAACCTACGAGCAGTACTTC. Its protein product is CASSISGQGTYEQYF.

V is TRBV10-3 and J is TRBJ2-5; 8 bases agree with TRBD1. Germline assignment: CDR1 ENHRY and CDR2 SYGVKD. Trimming removed 2 bases from V and 4 bases from J; junction bases left unmatched: 3. The CDR3 consists of 14 residues. CDR3 sequence reads: CAISEDRGGETQYF. The CDR3 bases are TGTGCCATCAGTGAGGACAGGGGAGGAGAGACCCAGTACTTC.

This clone was seen only once. CDR3 region: CASSMGRGRYYGYTF. The CDR3, as DNA: TGTGCCAGTAGTATGGGCAGGGGGCGATATTATGGCTACACCTTC. The chain employs TRBV19 and TRBJ1-2; 8 nucleotides align to TRBD1. The CDR3 contains 15 residues. Trimming cost V 3 bases and J 5 bases; bases outside gene matches: 8. Germline V gene data show CDR1 as LNHDA and CDR2 as SQIVND (reference sequence).

The chain has TRBV7-9 and TRBJ1-4, with unresolved D. V was pared by 5 bases and J by 8 bases, with 15 bases between. The CDR3 length is 14 residues. CDR1 is SEHNR and CDR2 is FQNEAQ in the germline V gene (reference sequence). CDR3 amino acids: CASSQRTGQEKLFF. The DNA of the CDR3 is TGTGCCAGCAGCCAGAGGACGGGCCAGGAAAAACTGTTTTTT.

This chain joins TRBV30 and TRBJ1-2; no firm D call. The CDR3 is made up of 13 amino acids. V lost 6 bases to trimming and J lost 8 bases, with 19 bases between them. Germline-derived CDR1 and CDR2 are GTSNPN and SVGIG (reference sequence). The CDR3 spells CACRETWALGYTF. CDR3 in DNA: TGTGCCTGCCGGGAAACCTGGGCATTAGGCTACACCTTC.

The chain carries TRBV15 and TRBJ1-4; D unresolved. There are 14 residues in the CDR3. The germline gives CDR1 LNHNV, CDR2 YYDKDF (reference sequence). Trimming removed 2 bases from V and 7 bases from J, with 11 bases in between. CDR3 DNA sequence: TGTGCCACCAGCAGAAAGCAGAGCAGTGAAAAACTGTTTTTT. It yields the protein CATSRKQSSEKLFF.

J is TRBJ1-1 and V is TRBV19; D is undetermined. Germline CDR1 and CDR2: LNHDA and SQIVND (reference sequence). This CDR3 contains 15 residues. Trimming removed 6 bases from V and 0 bases from J, with 14 bases in between. CDR3 sequence reads: CASSYSVGLNTEAFF. Here the CDR3 DNA reads TGTGCCAGTAGCTACAGTGTCGGCTTGAACACTGAAGCTTTCTTT.

V gene TRBV5-4 combines with J gene TRBJ1-6, with 9 bases aligning to TRBD1. V gave up 4 bases and J gave up 7 bases; unmatched junction bases: 6. There are 15 residues in the CDR3. Germline-derived CDR1 and CDR2 are SGHNT and YYREEE (reference sequence). The CDR3 DNA is TGTGCCAGCAGCGGGGGACAGGGTTCGAATTCACCCCTCCACTTT. Protein product: CASSGGQGSNSPLHF.

V and J are TRBV7-9 and TRBJ1-1; TRBD1 might be the D (5 bases). In germline, CDR1 is SEHNR, CDR2 FQNEAQ (reference sequence). V was trimmed by 5 bases and J by 1 base, leaving 14 bases between them. The CDR3 has 15 residues. The CDR3 nucleotides read TGTGCCAGCAGCCTCAGGGAGGTTTGGAACACTGAAGCTTTCTTT. It translates to CASSLREVWNTEAFF.